This T cell receptor beta chain appears in the sequencing data of a study of cytomegalovirus exposure and HLA in healthy donors. PCR employed 60 Vbeta and 13 Jbeta primers. Profiled with immunoSEQ multiplex PCR; TCRdb holds only in-frame clones, not every one. The repertoire includes about 150,000 clones, 85% of them detected once, and 1% sits in the top ten. The ends were cut back, 6 bases at V and 7 bases at J, with 18 bases in the middle. The CDR3 extends over 14 amino acids. The V gene's germline CDR1 is MNHNS and CDR2 SASEGT. The sequencing input was PBMCs. The chain couples TRBV6-1 to TRBJ2-5; possibly TRBD1 for D (7 bases). The receptor was isolated from a boy younger than 10 in good health and CMV-seronegative. The CDR3 bases are TGTGCCAGCAGCAGGGGGGACTTCAAAGGGACCCAGTACTTC. Protein product: CASSRGDFKGTQYF.